Sequencing of this TCR beta chain was carried out in a study of post-analysis software for immune sequencing data. This clonotype was counted only a few times. Incorporated into the TCR beta cDNA libraries were unique molecular identifiers, which served to reduce PCR and sequencing biases. TCRdb re-analysed the PCR reads in MiXCR, keeping a single row per CDR3 protein. The table lists 550,000 to 700,000 distinct CDR3 sequences, 44% of them singletons, with 1.5% to 2% in the top ten. The TCR sequence derives from a girl aged 10 to 17 with multiple sclerosis. The sample was blood.

In DNA form, the CDR3 reads TGCAGTGCTAGGCCTAGCGGGAGGGCCTACGAGCAGTACTTC. Protein: CSARPSGRAYEQYF. The gene calls are TRBV20-1 and TRBJ2-7; 12 bases are shared with TRBD2. CDR1 and CDR2 from the germline V gene are DFQATT and SNEGSKA (reference sequence). The CDR3 has 14 amino acids. The ends lost 3 bases at V and 2 bases at J; junction bases unmatched: 2.